The sequence of this T cell receptor (beta chain) was determined in a study of OX40 agonist ivuxolimab in advanced cancers. The table came from immunoSEQ multiplex PCR; TCRdb's copy has only in-frame clones and leaves some out. The sample yields around 94,000 clones, roughly nine tenths seen once. Patients were ineligible given autoimmune disease history or systemic immunosuppression. Blood sampling was done at baseline, cycle 4 day 1, and cycle 7 day 1. Germline assignment: CDR1 MNHNY and CDR2 SVGAGI (reference sequence). V was trimmed by 2 bases and J by 5 bases, leaving 7 bases between them. This CDR3 has 13 amino acids.

The V call is TRBV6-6, the J call TRBJ2-1; D may be TRBD2 (5 bases). The sequence was collected from an adult with an advanced solid tumor such as melanoma, head and neck, liver or kidney cancer. This sample comprised CD4+ or CD8+ T cells sorted from blood, obtained in a trial of the OX40 agonist ivuxolimab. The DNA for the CDR3 is TGTGCCAGCAGTTACAGGCGGGACAATGAGCAGTTCTTC. Translated: CASSYRRDNEQFF.